Here is one TCR beta chain with its context. Its antigen is unknown. This entry is derived from a study of tumour-infiltrating T cells in Burkitt lymphoma. Study details: Patients covered every epidemiological subtype of Burkitt lymphoma. Overall and progression-free survival were predicted by productive clonality. Study-level findings and limits: Several public clonotypes recurred in numerous Burkitt lymphoma patients.

V was shortened by 2 bases and J by 0 bases, with 11 bases between the two germline ends. CDR1 is MNHNY and CDR2 is SVGAGI in the germline V gene (reference sequence). This CDR3 contains 15 residues. Produced via immunoSEQ multiplex PCR; TCRdb's table is partial and in-frame only. This repertoire shows 1,000 to 1,500 clones, 99% found once; its top ten account for about 1.3%. Sequencing was performed on tumor tissue. This receptor was taken from a human donor with Burkitt lymphoma. The chain combines TRBV6-6 with TRBJ2-7; D remains ambiguous. CDR3 sequence reads: CASSYDGSFSYEQYF. Here the CDR3 DNA reads TGTGCCAGCAGTTACGACGGCAGTTTCTCCTACGAGCAGTACTTC.